These T cell receptor beta chains were read from a single sample in a study of cytomegalovirus exposure and HLA in healthy donors. Assay: immunoSEQ multiplex PCR; the TCRdb copy retains only in-frame clones and omits some. The sample carries 100,000 to 150,000 clones, more than 60% recorded once. What was sequenced was PBMCs. The source of these receptors is a young woman in good health and CMV-seronegative. The CDR3 runs from the conserved cysteine through the conserved F or W. A D gene is named only where the DNA matches it firmly. For some rows the clone size is stated as once, few or many, or as a class when expanded; others skip it.

d_gene: .; abundance: .; v_gene: TRBV30; j_gene: TRBJ1-5; CDR3aa: CAWSPWGGNQPQHF; CDR3nt: TGTGCCTGGAGTCCCTGGGGGGGCAATCAGCCCCAGCATTTT
d_gene: TRBD2; abundance: .; v_gene: TRBV10-2; j_gene: TRBJ2-6; CDR3aa: CASSERGRVGGANVLTF; CDR3nt: TGCGCCAGCAGTGAGCGCGGGAGGGTGGGAGGGGCCAACGTCCTGACTTTC
d_gene: TRBD2; abundance: few; v_gene: TRBV7-2; j_gene: TRBJ2-5; CDR3aa: CASSPTNPGGGETQYF; CDR3nt: TGTGCCAGCAGCCCCACAAACCCGGGAGGAGGGGAGACCCAGTACTTC
d_gene: .; abundance: once; v_gene: TRBV20-1; j_gene: TRBJ2-7; CDR3aa: CSASGGKQYF; CDR3nt: TGCAGTGCTAGTGGTGGCAAGCAGTACTTC
d_gene: .; abundance: .; v_gene: TRBV11-2; j_gene: TRBJ1-4; CDR3aa: CASSLSQDRLFF; CDR3nt: TGTGCCAGCAGCTTATCTCAGGATCGACTGTTTTTT
d_gene: TRBD1; abundance: .; v_gene: TRBV9; j_gene: TRBJ2-5; CDR3aa: CASSTLTGDTGEAQYF; CDR3nt: TGTGCCAGCAGCACCTTGACAGGGGACACTGGGGAGGCCCAGTACTTC
d_gene: .; abundance: .; v_gene: TRBV29-1; j_gene: TRBJ2-5; CDR3aa: CSTQTVLKETQYF; CDR3nt: TGCAGCACGCAAACAGTTTTAAAAGAGACCCAGTACTTC
d_gene: TRBD1; abundance: .; v_gene: TRBV29-1; j_gene: TRBJ2-2; CDR3aa: CSAGTVYTGELFF; CDR3nt: TGCAGCGCGGGGACAGTTTACACCGGGGAGCTGTTTTTT
d_gene: .; abundance: .; v_gene: TRBV30; j_gene: TRBJ1-1; CDR3aa: CAWSVPGNPEAFF; CDR3nt: TGTGCCTGGAGCGTCCCAGGGAATCCTGAAGCTTTCTTT
d_gene: TRBD1; abundance: .; v_gene: TRBV7-9; j_gene: TRBJ1-1; CDR3aa: CASSLGKQGILMNTEAFF; CDR3nt: TGTGCCAGCAGCTTAGGGAAACAGGGGATTCTTATGAACACTGAAGCTTTCTTT
d_gene: TRBD2; abundance: .; v_gene: TRBV5-1; j_gene: TRBJ2-1; CDR3aa: CASSPLRLADEQFF; CDR3nt: TGCGCCAGCAGCCCGCTCCGACTAGCTGATGAGCAGTTCTTC
d_gene: TRBD1; abundance: .; v_gene: TRBV27; j_gene: TRBJ1-2; CDR3aa: CASRLGLGGQGDGYTF; CDR3nt: TGTGCCAGCAGATTGGGTCTGGGCGGACAGGGGGATGGCTACACCTTC
d_gene: .; abundance: .; v_gene: TRBV30; j_gene: TRBJ1-6; CDR3aa: CAWDGGASSYNSPLHF; CDR3nt: TGTGCCTGGGACGGAGGCGCAAGCTCCTATAATTCACCCCTCCACTTT
d_gene: TRBD1; abundance: .; v_gene: TRBV30; j_gene: TRBJ1-2; CDR3aa: CAWNSGTGAFSDGYTF; CDR3nt: TGTGCCTGGAACTCCGGGACAGGCGCTTTCTCGGATGGCTACACCTTC
d_gene: .; abundance: .; v_gene: TRBV10-1; j_gene: TRBJ2-5; CDR3aa: CASSESGQVRETQYF; CDR3nt: TGCGCCAGCAGTGAGTCGGGGCAGGTCCGAGAGACCCAGTACTTC
d_gene: .; abundance: once; v_gene: TRBV18; j_gene: TRBJ1-4; CDR3aa: CASSPGTFKTNEKLFF; CDR3nt: TGTGCCAGCTCACCCGGGACTTTTAAAACTAATGAAAAACTGTTTTTT
d_gene: .; abundance: .; v_gene: TRBV20-1; j_gene: TRBJ2-5; CDR3aa: CSASGQSTQYF; CDR3nt: TGCAGTGCTAGCGGACAATCTACCCAGTACTTC
d_gene: .; abundance: once; v_gene: TRBV6-1; j_gene: TRBJ2-7; CDR3aa: CASSGHYEQYF; CDR3nt: TGTGCCAGCAGTGGACACTACGAGCAGTACTTC
d_gene: TRBD1; abundance: .; v_gene: TRBV28; j_gene: TRBJ1-2; CDR3aa: CASSFPGRGPYGYTF; CDR3nt: TGTGCCAGCAGTTTTCCGGGCAGGGGGCCATACGGCTACACCTTC
d_gene: .; abundance: .; v_gene: TRBV27; j_gene: TRBJ2-7; CDR3aa: CASSPRTESYEQYF; CDR3nt: TGTGCCAGCAGTCCCCGGACAGAATCCTACGAGCAGTACTTC
d_gene: TRBD1; abundance: .; v_gene: TRBV5-4; j_gene: TRBJ1-4; CDR3aa: CASSDGQVAEKLFF; CDR3nt: TGTGCCAGCAGCGATGGACAGGTCGCTGAAAAACTGTTTTTT
d_gene: TRBD2; abundance: .; v_gene: TRBV19; j_gene: TRBJ2-7; CDR3aa: CASSISPSGIDEQYF; CDR3nt: TGTGCCAGTAGTATCTCTCCTAGCGGGATTGACGAGCAGTACTTC
d_gene: TRBD2; abundance: .; v_gene: TRBV25-1; j_gene: TRBJ2-5; CDR3aa: CASSEFGSGRGRETQYF; CDR3nt: TGTGCCAGCAGTGAATTTGGTAGCGGGAGAGGAAGAGAGACCCAGTACTTC
d_gene: .; abundance: .; v_gene: TRBV10-3; j_gene: TRBJ2-2; CDR3aa: CAIAFGDTGELFF; CDR3nt: TGTGCCATCGCCTTCGGGGACACCGGGGAGCTGTTTTTT
d_gene: TRBD1; abundance: .; v_gene: TRBV6-1; j_gene: TRBJ2-7; CDR3aa: CASSRPSTGSYEQYF; CDR3nt: TGTGCCAGCAGCCGTCCATCGACAGGGAGCTACGAGCAGTACTTC
d_gene: TRBD2; abundance: .; v_gene: TRBV19; j_gene: TRBJ2-7; CDR3aa: CASSAGTSGYEQYF; CDR3nt: TGTGCCAGTAGTGCGGGGACTAGCGGCTACGAGCAGTACTTC
d_gene: TRBD2; abundance: .; v_gene: TRBV4-1; j_gene: TRBJ2-7; CDR3aa: CASSAIAGVSYEQYF; CDR3nt: TGCGCCAGCAGCGCGATAGCGGGAGTCTCCTACGAGCAGTACTTC
d_gene: TRBD1; abundance: .; v_gene: TRBV5-1; j_gene: TRBJ1-1; CDR3aa: CASSPEGQGGAEAFF; CDR3nt: TGCGCCAGCAGCCCGGAGGGACAGGGTGGCGCTGAAGCTTTCTTT
d_gene: .; abundance: once; v_gene: TRBV21-1; j_gene: TRBJ2-5; CDR3aa: CASSRPGGRTETQYF; CDR3nt: TGTGCCAGCAGCAGGCCCGGGGGAAGGACGGAGACCCAGTACTTC
d_gene: TRBD2; abundance: .; v_gene: TRBV5-4; j_gene: TRBJ2-1; CDR3aa: CASSLAPRLAGAPNEQFF; CDR3nt: TGTGCCAGCAGCTTGGCTCCTCGATTAGCGGGAGCCCCCAATGAGCAGTTCTTC
d_gene: TRBD2; abundance: .; v_gene: TRBV6-4; j_gene: TRBJ2-3; CDR3aa: CASSDGLAGGTDTQYF; CDR3nt: TGTGCCAGCAGTGATGGACTAGCGGGGGGCACAGATACGCAGTATTTT
d_gene: TRBD2; abundance: .; v_gene: TRBV5-1; j_gene: TRBJ2-5; CDR3aa: CASSLAAGGETQYF; CDR3nt: TGCGCCAGCAGCTTGGCCGCGGGAGGAGAGACCCAGTACTTC
d_gene: .; abundance: .; v_gene: TRBV27; j_gene: TRBJ2-1; CDR3aa: CARPPGENEQFF; CDR3nt: TGTGCCAGGCCACCGGGGGAGAATGAGCAGTTCTTC
d_gene: .; abundance: .; v_gene: TRBV2; j_gene: TRBJ2-7; CDR3aa: CASSEASGLWGEQYF; CDR3nt: TGTGCCAGCAGTGAAGCTTCGGGACTGTGGGGCGAGCAGTACTTC
d_gene: TRBD2; abundance: .; v_gene: TRBV7-9; j_gene: TRBJ2-3; CDR3aa: CASSWEGEADTQYF; CDR3nt: TGTGCCAGCAGCTGGGAGGGCGAGGCAGATACGCAGTATTTT
d_gene: TRBD1; abundance: .; v_gene: TRBV18; j_gene: TRBJ2-5; CDR3aa: CASSPQGYRGLQETQYF; CDR3nt: TGTGCCAGCTCCCCCCAGGGATACAGGGGGCTACAAGAGACCCAGTACTTC
d_gene: .; abundance: .; v_gene: TRBV7-9; j_gene: TRBJ1-1; CDR3aa: CASSLTGGNAEAFF; CDR3nt: TGTGCCAGCAGCCTAACGGGCGGGAACGCTGAAGCTTTCTTT
d_gene: .; abundance: .; v_gene: TRBV7-2; j_gene: TRBJ1-2; CDR3aa: CASSLQGNGYTF; CDR3nt: TGTGCCAGCAGCTTGCAGGGCAATGGCTACACCTTC
d_gene: .; abundance: .; v_gene: TRBV5-1; j_gene: TRBJ1-1; CDR3aa: CASSSGSVYGAFF; CDR3nt: TGCGCCAGCAGCTCCGGGTCGGTGTACGGGGCTTTCTTT
d_gene: TRBD1; abundance: .; v_gene: TRBV7-2; j_gene: TRBJ2-6; CDR3aa: CASSTGQFYSGANVLTF; CDR3nt: TGTGCCAGCAGCACGGGACAGTTCTACTCTGGGGCCAACGTCCTGACTTTC
d_gene: .; abundance: .; v_gene: TRBV4-1; j_gene: TRBJ2-7; CDR3aa: CASSQVTSYEQYF; CDR3nt: TGCGCCAGCAGCCAAGTGACTAGTTACGAGCAGTACTTC
d_gene: TRBD2; abundance: .; v_gene: TRBV7-9; j_gene: TRBJ2-2; CDR3aa: CASRSGLAGGPKNTGELFF; CDR3nt: TGTGCCAGCAGGTCGGGACTAGCGGGAGGGCCGAAGAACACCGGGGAGCTGTTTTTT
d_gene: .; abundance: .; v_gene: TRBV4-1; j_gene: TRBJ2-4; CDR3aa: CASSRVGGEGNIQYF; CDR3nt: TGCGCCAGCAGCCGAGTAGGGGGAGAGGGGAACATTCAGTACTTC
d_gene: .; abundance: few; v_gene: TRBV7-9; j_gene: TRBJ1-5; CDR3aa: CASSWGGEGQPQHF; CDR3nt: TGTGCCAGCAGCTGGGGGGGGGAAGGTCAGCCCCAGCATTTT
d_gene: TRBD1; abundance: .; v_gene: TRBV29-1; j_gene: TRBJ1-2; CDR3aa: CSSKGALGYTF; CDR3nt: TGCAGCTCCAAGGGGGCGCTTGGCTACACCTTC
d_gene: .; abundance: .; v_gene: TRBV5-1; j_gene: TRBJ1-1; CDR3aa: CASRTGDPNTEAFF; CDR3nt: TGCGCCAGCAGAACAGGAGATCCCAACACTGAAGCTTTCTTT
d_gene: TRBD2; abundance: .; v_gene: TRBV19; j_gene: TRBJ2-7; CDR3aa: CASSIGREGAYEQYF; CDR3nt: TGTGCCAGTAGTATAGGCCGGGAGGGGGCCTACGAGCAGTACTTC
d_gene: .; abundance: .; v_gene: TRBV5-1; j_gene: TRBJ1-1; CDR3aa: CASSPTVSEDTEAFF; CDR3nt: TGCGCCAGCAGCCCCACGGTGTCGGAGGACACTGAAGCTTTCTTT
d_gene: TRBD1; abundance: few; v_gene: TRBV30; j_gene: TRBJ1-1; CDR3aa: CAWSPETGGLDEAFF; CDR3nt: TGTGCCTGGAGTCCAGAGACAGGGGGCCTGGATGAAGCTTTCTTT
d_gene: .; abundance: .; v_gene: TRBV5-6; j_gene: TRBJ1-3; CDR3aa: CASSPSRGSGNTIYF; CDR3nt: TGTGCCAGCAGCCCTTCCCGAGGCTCTGGAAACACCATATATTTT
d_gene: .; abundance: .; v_gene: TRBV5-5; j_gene: TRBJ1-5; CDR3aa: CASSLDVLQGQPQHF; CDR3nt: TGTGCCAGCAGCTTGGACGTACTGCAGGGTCAGCCCCAGCATTTT
d_gene: .; abundance: .; v_gene: TRBV6-1; j_gene: TRBJ2-2; CDR3aa: CASLRGLNTGELFF; CDR3nt: TGTGCCAGTTTGCGAGGACTAAACACCGGGGAGCTGTTTTTT
d_gene: TRBD2; abundance: .; v_gene: TRBV5-1; j_gene: TRBJ2-1; CDR3aa: CASSLRLAGINEQFF; CDR3nt: TGCGCCAGCAGCCTTAGACTAGCGGGAATAAATGAGCAGTTCTTC
d_gene: .; abundance: .; v_gene: TRBV6-5; j_gene: TRBJ1-1; CDR3aa: CASSYSRGETEAFF; CDR3nt: TGTGCCAGCAGTTACTCGAGAGGAGAGACTGAAGCTTTCTTT
d_gene: .; abundance: once; v_gene: TRBV5-1; j_gene: TRBJ2-3; CDR3aa: CASSSISSTSTDTQYF; CDR3nt: TGCGCCAGCAGCTCGATCTCCTCAACTAGCACAGATACGCAGTATTTT